The entry below describes one T cell receptor beta chain. The target antigen is unknown. Only in-frame clones appear in the TCRdb table, and some are missing; sequencing was by immunoSEQ multiplex PCR. The sample has approximately 160,000 clones; about 90% are singletons. This sample stems from a study of cytomegalovirus exposure and HLA in healthy donors. The study, taken as a whole, reports: In vitro experiments confirmed that three CMV-associated chains were specific for CMV antigens.

The CDR3 extends over 15 amino acids. J gave up 4 bases and V 0 bases, and 2 bases lay outside the gene matches. Germline CDR1 SGHNT, CDR2 YYREEE (reference sequence). The rearrangement joins TRBV5-4 to TRBJ2-1; TRBD1 agrees at 9 bases. The clonotype was recovered from a woman aged 18-29 years in good health and CMV-seropositive. The sample taken for sequencing was PBMCs. DNA for the CDR3: TGTGCCAGCAGCTTGGGGGACAGGGATTACAATGAGCAGTTCTTC. Its protein is CASSLGDRDYNEQFF.